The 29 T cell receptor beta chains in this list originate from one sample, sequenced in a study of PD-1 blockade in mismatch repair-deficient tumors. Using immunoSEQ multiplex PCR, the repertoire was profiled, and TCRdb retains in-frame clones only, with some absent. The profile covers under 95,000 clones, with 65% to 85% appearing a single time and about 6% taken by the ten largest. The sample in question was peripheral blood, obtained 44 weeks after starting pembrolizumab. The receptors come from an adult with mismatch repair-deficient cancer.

CDR3 sequence reads: CASSGSGRSPGELFF. DNA for the CDR3: TGTGCCAGCAGCGGTAGCGGGAGGAGCCCCGGGGAGCTGTTTTTT. The rearrangement links TRBV9 to TRBJ2-2; 10 bases agree with TRBD2. The CDR3 consists of 15 residues. Trimming at V came to 3 bases and at J to 6 bases, leaving 5 bases not matched to a gene. In germline, CDR1 is SGDLS, CDR2 YYNGEE. Full variable domain (remainder filled in from reference TRBV9 and TRBJ2-2): DSGVTQTPKHLITATGQRVTLRCSPRSGDLSVYWYQQSLDQGLQFLIQYYNGEERAKGNILERFSAQQFPDLHSELNLSSLELGDSALYFCASSGSGRSPGELFFGEGSRLTVL.

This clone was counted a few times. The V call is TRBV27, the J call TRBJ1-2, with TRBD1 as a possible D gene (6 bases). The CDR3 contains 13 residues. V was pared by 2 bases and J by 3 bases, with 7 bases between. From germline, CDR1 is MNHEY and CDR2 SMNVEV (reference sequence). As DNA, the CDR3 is TGTGCCAGCAGTTTAGGGGGCGACTATGGCTACACCTTC. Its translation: CASSLGGDYGYTF.

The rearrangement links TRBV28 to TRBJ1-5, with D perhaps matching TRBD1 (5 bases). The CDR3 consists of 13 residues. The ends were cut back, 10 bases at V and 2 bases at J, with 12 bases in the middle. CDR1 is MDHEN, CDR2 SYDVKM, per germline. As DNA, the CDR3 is TGTGCCACCAACGACAGACGCAATCAGCCCCAGCATTTT. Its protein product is CATNDRRNQPQHF.

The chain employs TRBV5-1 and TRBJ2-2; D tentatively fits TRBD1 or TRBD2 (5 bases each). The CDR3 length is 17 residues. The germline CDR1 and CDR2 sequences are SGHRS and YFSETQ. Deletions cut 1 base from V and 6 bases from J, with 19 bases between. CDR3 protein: CASSLSPGWDGAGELFF. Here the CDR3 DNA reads TGCGCCAGCAGCTTGAGTCCGGGGTGGGACGGCGCCGGGGAGCTGTTTTTT.

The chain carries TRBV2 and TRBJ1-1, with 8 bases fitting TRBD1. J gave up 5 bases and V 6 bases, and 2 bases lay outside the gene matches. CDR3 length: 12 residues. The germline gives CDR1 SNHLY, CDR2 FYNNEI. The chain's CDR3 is CASSRGLTEAFF. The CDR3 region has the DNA TGTGCCAGCAGCAGGGGGCTTACTGAAGCTTTCTTT.

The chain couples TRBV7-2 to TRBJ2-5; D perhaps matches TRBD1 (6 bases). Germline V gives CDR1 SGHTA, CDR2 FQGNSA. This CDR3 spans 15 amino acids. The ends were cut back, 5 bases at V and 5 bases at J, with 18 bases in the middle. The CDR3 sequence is CASSPRGGNRETQYF. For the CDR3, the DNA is TGTGCCAGCAGCCCCCGAGGGGGAAACCGGGAGACCCAGTACTTC.

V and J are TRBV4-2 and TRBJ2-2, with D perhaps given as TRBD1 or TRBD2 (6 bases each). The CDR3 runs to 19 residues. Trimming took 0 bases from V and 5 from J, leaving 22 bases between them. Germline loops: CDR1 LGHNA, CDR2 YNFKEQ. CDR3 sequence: CASSQDPLTRGTSTGELFF. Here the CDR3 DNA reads TGTGCCAGCAGCCAAGATCCCCTGACTAGGGGGACGAGTACCGGGGAGCTGTTTTTT.

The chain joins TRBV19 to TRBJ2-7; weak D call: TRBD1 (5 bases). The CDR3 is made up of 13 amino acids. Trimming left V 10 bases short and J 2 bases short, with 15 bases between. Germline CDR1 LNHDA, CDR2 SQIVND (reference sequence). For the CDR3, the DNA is TGTGCCACTCGACCCAGGGAAACCTACGAGCAGTACTTC. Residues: CATRPRETYEQYF.

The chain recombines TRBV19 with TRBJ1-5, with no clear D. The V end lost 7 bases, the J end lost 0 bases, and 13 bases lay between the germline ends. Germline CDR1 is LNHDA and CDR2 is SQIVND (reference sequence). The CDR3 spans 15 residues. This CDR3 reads CASKPPGYSNQPQHF. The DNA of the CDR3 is TGTGCCAGTAAGCCCCCGGGTTATAGCAATCAGCCCCAGCATTTT.

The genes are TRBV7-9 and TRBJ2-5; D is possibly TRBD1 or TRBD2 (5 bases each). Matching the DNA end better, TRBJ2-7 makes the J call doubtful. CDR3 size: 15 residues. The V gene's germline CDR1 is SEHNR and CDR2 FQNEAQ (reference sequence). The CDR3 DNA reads TGTGCCAGCAGCCCCCCCGGGACGGAGTCCTACGAGCAGTACTTC. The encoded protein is CASSPPGTESYEQYF.

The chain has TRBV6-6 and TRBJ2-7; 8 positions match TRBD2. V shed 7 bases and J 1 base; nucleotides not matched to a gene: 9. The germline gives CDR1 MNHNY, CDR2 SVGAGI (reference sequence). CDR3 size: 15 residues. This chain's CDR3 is CASINSGTLSYEQYF. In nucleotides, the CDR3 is TGTGCCAGCATTAATAGCGGGACTCTTTCCTACGAGCAGTACTTC.

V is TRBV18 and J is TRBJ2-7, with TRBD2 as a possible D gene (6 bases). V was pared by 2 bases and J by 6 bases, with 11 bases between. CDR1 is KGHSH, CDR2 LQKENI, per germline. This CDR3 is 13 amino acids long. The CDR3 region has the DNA TGTGCCAGCTCACCAGTCGGGAGCGGCGAGCAGTACTTC. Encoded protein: CASSPVGSGEQYF.

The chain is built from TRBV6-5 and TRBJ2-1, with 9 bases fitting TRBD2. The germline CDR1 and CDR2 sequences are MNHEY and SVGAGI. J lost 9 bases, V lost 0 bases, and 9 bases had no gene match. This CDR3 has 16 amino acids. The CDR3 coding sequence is TGTGCCAGCAGTTACTCGACTAGCGGAGAGTCAGGTGAGCAGTTCTTC. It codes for CASSYSTSGESGEQFF.

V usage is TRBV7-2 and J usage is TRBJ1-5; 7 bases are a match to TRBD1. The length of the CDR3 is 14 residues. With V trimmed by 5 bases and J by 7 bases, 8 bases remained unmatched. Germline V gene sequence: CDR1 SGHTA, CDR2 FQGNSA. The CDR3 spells CASSPGGVRQPQHF. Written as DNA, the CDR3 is TGTGCCAGCAGCCCAGGGGGGGTCAGGCAGCCCCAGCATTTT.

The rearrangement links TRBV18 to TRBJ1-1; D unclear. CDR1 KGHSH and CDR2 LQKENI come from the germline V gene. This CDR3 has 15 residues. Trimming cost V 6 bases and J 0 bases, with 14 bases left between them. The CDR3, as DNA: TGTGCCAGCTCGCCTGAAGACGGCCTGAACACTGAAGCTTTCTTT. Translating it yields CASSPEDGLNTEAFF.

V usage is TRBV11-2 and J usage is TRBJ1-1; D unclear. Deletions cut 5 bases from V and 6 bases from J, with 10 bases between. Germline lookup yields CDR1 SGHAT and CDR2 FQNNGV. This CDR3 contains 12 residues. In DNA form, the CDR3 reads TGTGCCAGCAGCCTGGTGGGTGCTGAAGCTTTCTTT. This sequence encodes CASSLVGAEAFF. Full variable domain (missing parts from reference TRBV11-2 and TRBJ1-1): EAGVAQSPRYKIIEKRQSVAFWCNPISGHATLYWYQQILGQGPKLLIQFQNNGVVDDSQLPKDRFSAERLKGVDSTLKIQPAKLEDSAVYLCASSLVGAEAFFGQGTRLTVV.

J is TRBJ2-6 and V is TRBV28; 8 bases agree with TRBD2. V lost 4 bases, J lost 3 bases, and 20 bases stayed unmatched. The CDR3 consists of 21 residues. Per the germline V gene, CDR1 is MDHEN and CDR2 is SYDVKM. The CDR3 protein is CASSSVGGAGTSIVGANVLTF. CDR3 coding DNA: TGTGCCAGCAGTTCGGTGGGGGGTGCCGGGACTAGTATAGTTGGGGCCAACGTCCTGACTTTC.

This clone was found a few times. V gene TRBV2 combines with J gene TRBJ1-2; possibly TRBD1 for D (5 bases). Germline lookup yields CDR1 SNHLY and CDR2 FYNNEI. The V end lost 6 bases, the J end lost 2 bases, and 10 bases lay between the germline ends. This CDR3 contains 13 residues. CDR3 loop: CASRGRGNYGYTF. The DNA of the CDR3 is TGTGCCAGCAGGGGGCGAGGGAACTATGGCTACACCTTC.

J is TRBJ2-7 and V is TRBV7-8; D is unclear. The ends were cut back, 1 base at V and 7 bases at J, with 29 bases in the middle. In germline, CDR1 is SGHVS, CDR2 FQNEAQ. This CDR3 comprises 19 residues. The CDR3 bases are TGTGCCAGCAGCTTAGGGCAGACCCAGTCCCAAAGATCTTTCCGAGAGCAGTACTTC. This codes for CASSLGQTQSQRSFREQYF. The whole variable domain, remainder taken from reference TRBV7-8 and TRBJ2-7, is GAGVSQSPRYKVAKRGQDVALRCDPISGHVSLFWYQQALGQGPEFLTYFQNEAQLDKSGLPSDRFFAERPEGSVSTLKIQRTQQEDSAVYLCASSLGQTQSQRSFREQYFGPGTRLTVT.

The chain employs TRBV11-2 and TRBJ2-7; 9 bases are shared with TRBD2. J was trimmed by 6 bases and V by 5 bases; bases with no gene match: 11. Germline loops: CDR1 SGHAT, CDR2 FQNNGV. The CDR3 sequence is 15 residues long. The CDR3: CASSSAGGPSAEQYF. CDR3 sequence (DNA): TGTGCCAGCAGCAGCGCGGGAGGGCCTTCCGCCGAGCAGTACTTC.

The CDR3 sequence: CASSDLGGGSNEQFF. The CDR3 DNA is TGTGCCAGCAGTGATCTGGGAGGGGGTTCCAATGAGCAGTTCTTC. The chain employs TRBV25-1 and TRBJ2-1, with D tentatively TRBD2 (7 bases). Trimming cost V 3 bases and J 6 bases, with 15 bases left between them. The CDR3 is 15 residues long. Germline V gene sequence: CDR1 MGHDK, CDR2 SYGVNS. The full variable domain, in which reference TRBV25-1 and TRBJ2-1 provide the parts outside the CDR3, is EADIYQTPRYLVIGTGKKITLECSQTMGHDKMYWYQQDPGMELHLIHYSYGVNSTEKGDLSSESTVSRIRTEHFPLTLESARPSHTSQYLCASSDLGGGSNEQFFGPGTRLTVL.

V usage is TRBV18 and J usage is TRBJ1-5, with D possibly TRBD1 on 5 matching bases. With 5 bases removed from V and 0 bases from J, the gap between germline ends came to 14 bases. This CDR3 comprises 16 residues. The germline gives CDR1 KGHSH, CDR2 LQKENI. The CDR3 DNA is TGTGCCAGCTCAACAGGACGGCCAACTAGCAATCAGCCCCAGCATTTT. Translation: CASSTGRPTSNQPQHF.

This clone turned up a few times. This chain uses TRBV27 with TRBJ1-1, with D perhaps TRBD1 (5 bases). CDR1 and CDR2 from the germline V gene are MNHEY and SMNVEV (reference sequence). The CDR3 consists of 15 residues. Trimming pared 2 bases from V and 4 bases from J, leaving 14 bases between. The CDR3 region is CASSLEQGAGTEAFF. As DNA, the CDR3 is TGTGCCAGCAGTTTAGAGCAGGGTGCTGGCACTGAAGCTTTCTTT.

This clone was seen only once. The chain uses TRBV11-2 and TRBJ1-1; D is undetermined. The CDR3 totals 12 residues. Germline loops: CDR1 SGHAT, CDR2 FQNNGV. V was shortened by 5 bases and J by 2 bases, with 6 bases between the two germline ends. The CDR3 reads CASSSQNTEAFF. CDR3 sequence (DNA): TGTGCCAGCAGCAGCCAAAACACTGAAGCTTTCTTT.

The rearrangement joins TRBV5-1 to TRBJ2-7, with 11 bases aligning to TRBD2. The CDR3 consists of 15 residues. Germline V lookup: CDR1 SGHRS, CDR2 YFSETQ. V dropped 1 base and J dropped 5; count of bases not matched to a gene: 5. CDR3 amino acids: CASSLTSGSRHEQYF. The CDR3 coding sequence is TGCGCCAGCAGCTTGACTAGCGGGAGCCGACACGAGCAGTACTTC.

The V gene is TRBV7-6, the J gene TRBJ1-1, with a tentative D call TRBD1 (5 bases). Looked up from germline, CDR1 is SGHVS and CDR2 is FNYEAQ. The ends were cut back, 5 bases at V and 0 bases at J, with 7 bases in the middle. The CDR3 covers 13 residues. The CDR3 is CASSMTVNTEAFF. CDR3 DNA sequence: TGTGCCAGCAGCATGACAGTGAACACTGAAGCTTTCTTT.

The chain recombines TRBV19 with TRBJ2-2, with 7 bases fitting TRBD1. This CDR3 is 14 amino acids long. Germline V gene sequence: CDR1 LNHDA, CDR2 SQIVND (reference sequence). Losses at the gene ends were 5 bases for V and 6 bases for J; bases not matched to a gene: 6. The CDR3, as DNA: TGTGCCAGTAGTCCTCGACAGGGTGCCGGGGAGCTGTTTTTT. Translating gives CASSPRQGAGELFF.

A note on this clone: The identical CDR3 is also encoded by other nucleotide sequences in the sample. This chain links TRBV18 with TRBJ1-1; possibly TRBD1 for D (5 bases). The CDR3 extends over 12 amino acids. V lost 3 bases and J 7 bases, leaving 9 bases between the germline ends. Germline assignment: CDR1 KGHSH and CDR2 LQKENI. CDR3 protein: CASSPGEGEAFF. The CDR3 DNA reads TGTGCCAGCTCACCGGGGGAAGGTGAAGCTTTCTTT.

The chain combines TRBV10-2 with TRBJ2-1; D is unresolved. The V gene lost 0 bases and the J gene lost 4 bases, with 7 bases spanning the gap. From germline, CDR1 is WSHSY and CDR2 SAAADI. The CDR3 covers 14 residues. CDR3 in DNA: TGCGCCAGCAGTGAGTCGGCAGTTTACAATGAGCAGTTCTTC. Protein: CASSESAVYNEQFF.